This entry is about one T cell receptor beta chain. The antigen is not known. This may stem from a read error, because a much larger clone lies one nucleotide away. The final CDR3 position lacks the conserved phenylalanine or tryptophan, pointing to a likely read error. The entry originates in a study of tumor-infiltrating lymphocytes in primary liver carcinoma. General study findings and limits: The study found a significantly higher top-250-clone fraction in tumors than in blood (p = 0.039).

Starting from around 500 ng of total RNA, TCR beta cDNA was produced with a primer in the constant region. Three rounds of nested multiplex PCR with slightly modified ARM-PCR produced TCR beta libraries. Each of the first two PCR rounds ran approximately 11 cycles with TRBV1-TRBV30 forward and C-beta reverse primers. TCRdb recomputed calls from the multiplex PCR reads with MiXCR, one row per CDR3 protein. Of about 35,000 distinct CDR3 sequences detected, roughly 80% appear once; the ten largest clones hold around 17%. This CDR3 region has 12 residues. Trimming stripped 0 bases from V and 7 bases from J, with 10 bases between. Germline V CDR1 and CDR2: DFQATT, SNEGSKA (reference sequence). From roughly 21-30 mg of unsorted bulk tissue, DNA and RNA were co-extracted together. Infection with HBV was chronic in patients; they were treatment-naive. Five separate regions per tumor were sampled. Every tumor sample analyzed contained over 80% viable tumor cells.

The chain is built from TRBV20-1 and TRBJ2-7, with no clear D. The material sequenced was liver tumor tissue from sampling region 4. Subset noted: tumor region T4, right-lateral pole. The sequence was collected from a man aged 40-49 years with primary liver carcinoma and hepatitis B virus infection. CDR3 amino acids: CSARESAVEQYC. The CDR3 nucleotides read TGCAGTGCTAGAGAATCTGCTGTAGAGCAGTACTGC.